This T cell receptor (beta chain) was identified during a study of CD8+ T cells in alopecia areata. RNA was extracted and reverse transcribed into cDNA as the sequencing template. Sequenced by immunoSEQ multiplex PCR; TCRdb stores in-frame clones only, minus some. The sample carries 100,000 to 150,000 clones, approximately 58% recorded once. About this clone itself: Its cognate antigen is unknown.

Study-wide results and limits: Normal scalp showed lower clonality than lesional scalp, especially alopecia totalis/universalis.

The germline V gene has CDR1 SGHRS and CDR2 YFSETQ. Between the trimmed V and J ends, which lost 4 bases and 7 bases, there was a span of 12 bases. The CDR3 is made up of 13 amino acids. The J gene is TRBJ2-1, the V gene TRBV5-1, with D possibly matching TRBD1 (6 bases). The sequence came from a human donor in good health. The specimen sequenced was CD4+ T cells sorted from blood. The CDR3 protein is CASSKTQGNEQFF. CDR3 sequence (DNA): TGCGCCAGCAGCAAAACACAGGGTAATGAGCAGTTCTTC.